Sequencing of this T cell receptor (beta chain) was carried out in a study of OX40 agonist ivuxolimab in advanced cancers. Study context: All patients had ivuxolimab intravenously every 2 weeks at 0.01 to 10 mg/kg.

The CDR3 is 17 residues long. V was trimmed by 2 bases and J by 4 bases, leaving 18 bases between them. The germline V gene encodes CDR1 MDHEN and CDR2 SYDVKM. Patients with autoimmune history or systemic immunosuppression were excluded. This table comes from immunoSEQ multiplex PCR, and its TCRdb copy is limited to in-frame clones, with some not included. This sample yields around 63,000 clones, of which around 79% are seen a single time; 5.5% belongs to the top ten. The TCR sequence derives from an adult with an advanced solid tumor such as melanoma, head and neck, liver or kidney cancer. Sequenced material: CD4+ or CD8+ T cells sorted from blood, taken in a trial of the OX40 agonist ivuxolimab. The chain combines TRBV28 with TRBJ2-4; the D call may be TRBD1 or TRBD2 (6 bases each). The CDR3 region is CASSLVHSGATKNIQYF. CDR3 DNA: TGTGCCAGCAGTTTAGTTCATTCGGGGGCAACTAAAAACATTCAGTACTTC.